These 5 T cell receptor beta chains were all obtained from the same sample, sequenced in a study of blood T cells in healthy people across ages. A J-beta primer mix and a sample-barcoded 5' primer were used in a second PCR of about 7 to 12 cycles. From the 5' RACE reads, TCRdb called clonotypes with MiXCR, one entry per CDR3 protein. The repertoire holds around 690,000 distinct CDR3 sequences, under 65% seen once, with over 30% in the top ten. Sequenced sample: blood. The receptors were sampled from a man aged 55 to 70 in good health.

The chain carries TRBV29-1 and TRBJ1-1; the match to TRBD1 covers 9 bases. Germline V gives CDR1 SQVTM, CDR2 ANQGSEA. The CDR3 sequence is 13 residues long. The J segment lost 8 bases and the V segment lost 6 bases, leaving 10 bases of the junction unmatched. The CDR3 loop reads CSVVWTGAGEAFF. Here the CDR3 DNA reads TGCAGCGTCGTCTGGACAGGGGCGGGGGAAGCTTTCTTT.

The chain joins TRBV7-2 to TRBJ1-2, with D uncertain. This CDR3 comprises 14 residues. CDR1 SGHTA and CDR2 FQGNSA come from the germline V gene. Trimming left V 5 bases short and J 2 bases short, with 12 bases between. The CDR3 loop is CASSPYGPNYGYTF. In nucleotides, the CDR3 is TGTGCCAGCAGCCCCTACGGACCCAACTATGGCTACACCTTC.

The chain carries TRBV3-1 and TRBJ2-1; tentative D call: TRBD2 (5 bases). The V gene's germline CDR1 is LGHDT and CDR2 YNNKEL (reference sequence). The CDR3 has 12 amino acids. V was pared by 7 bases and J by 8 bases, with 12 bases between. The CDR3 DNA reads as TGTGCCAGCACCCGCCGGGGAGATGAGCAGTTCTTC. Amino acid sequence: CASTRRGDEQFF.

The V call is TRBV9, the J call TRBJ2-3, with 11 bases that match TRBD2. The CDR3 sequence is 18 residues long. The germline CDR1 and CDR2 sequences are SGDLS and YYNGEE. Trimming cost V 3 bases and J 0 bases; bases outside gene matches: 9. CDR3 bases: TGTGCCAGCAGCGGGGGACTAGCGGCGAGCCGAAGCACAGATACGCAGTATTTT. The encoded protein is CASSGGLAASRSTDTQYF.

The chain has TRBV18 and TRBJ1-6, with D maybe TRBD1 (5 bases). The V end was cut by 2 bases, the J end by 7 bases, with 12 bases between. The germline gives CDR1 KGHSH, CDR2 LQKENI. The CDR3 length is 15 residues. The CDR3 DNA is TGTGCCAGCTCACCAAGTGGGGGGGTGAATTCACCCCTCCACTTT. It translates to CASSPSGGVNSPLHF.